Listed below are T cell receptor beta chains from one sample, sequenced in a study of blood T cell repertoires in COVID-19. Profiling relied on immunoSEQ multiplex PCR, and the TCRdb table lists in-frame clones only, not all of them. The sample consists of about 170,000 clones, around 82% of them appearing once. Input material: PBMCs or T cells enriched from blood (not recorded which). The receptor set was obtained from a woman aged 45-59 years in a cohort exposed to, infected with or recovered from COVID-19 (not recorded which). Each CDR3 is given with its conserved first and last residue. D genes are given only for firm matches. Part of the rows lack a size; the others show once, few, many or a class for expanded clones.

>TRBD1|TRBJ2-5|TRBV28|NA
TGTGCCAGCAGCTCTAACAGGGGTTTTATGGAGACCCAGTACTTC
CASSSNRGFMETQYF
>NA|TRBJ2-5|TRBV27|NA
TGTGCCAGCGGGATTAGCACACAAGCGGAAAAGACCCAGTACTTC
CASGISTQAEKTQYF
>NA|TRBJ1-5|TRBV20-1|few
TGCAGTGTCGCCGGGAATCAGCCCCAGCATTTT
CSVAGNQPQHF
>TRBD1|TRBJ2-7|TRBV6-5|NA
TGTGCCAGCAGTTATCCGGACAGGCACGGGGAGCAGTACTTC
CASSYPDRHGEQYF
>NA|TRBJ1-5|TRBV19|NA
TGTGCCAGTACCGGACAGAATATCCTTGTGGGCAATCAGCCCCAGCATTTT
CASTGQNILVGNQPQHF
>NA|TRBJ2-5|TRBV2|once
TGTGCCAGCGAATCTCTAGGACTACCGGGCGAGACCCAGTACTTC
CASESLGLPGETQYF
>TRBD1|TRBJ2-1|TRBV12-3/TRBV12-4|NA
TGTGCCAGCAGTCCTACAGGGGTCCCTGAGCAGTTCTTC
CASSPTGVPEQFF
>TRBD1|TRBJ1-4|TRBV7-9|NA
TGTGCCAGCAGCCCGGACAGGGTTAATGAAAAACTGTTTTTT
CASSPDRVNEKLFF
>TRBD1|TRBJ1-5|TRBV28|NA
TGTGCCAGCAGACAGACAGGGGTTAATCAGCCCCAGCATTTT
CASRQTGVNQPQHF
>TRBD1|TRBJ1-2|TRBV3-1/TRBV3-2|NA
TGTGCCAGCAGCCAAGGGCAGGGGGCGAGTTATGGCTACACCTTC
CASSQGQGASYGYTF
>TRBD1|TRBJ2-5|TRBV28|NA
TGTGCCAGCAGTAAGACACAGGGGACGGGGGAGACCCAGTACTTC
CASSKTQGTGETQYF
>NA|TRBJ2-3|TRBV18|few
TGTGCCAGCTCACCTGCAGAAAGGACTACAGATACGCAGTATTTT
CASSPAERTTDTQYF
>NA|TRBJ2-2|TRBV18|NA
TGTGCCAGCTCACCGGGGGCGGCCGGGGAGCTGTTTTTT
CASSPGAAGELFF
>NA|TRBJ1-6|TRBV4-1|NA
TGCGCCAGCAGCCAACAGGGGATGAGCGGTTCACCCCTCCACTTT
CASSQQGMSGSPLHF
>NA|TRBJ1-1|TRBV10-3|NA
TGTGCCATCAGTGGGGGGGAGGGAAAGAACACTGAAGCTTTCTTT
CAISGGEGKNTEAFF
>NA|TRBJ1-6|TRBV19|NA
TGTGCCAGTAGTATGCTCACCCGGGGTAGTGGCAATTCACCCCTCCACTTT
CASSMLTRGSGNSPLHF
>NA|TRBJ1-3|TRBV18|few
TGTGCCAGCTCACCAGAGGCCTCTGGAAACACCATATATTTT
CASSPEASGNTIYF
>TRBD1|TRBJ1-5|TRBV19|NA
TGTGCCAGTAGTAAAACAACAGGGGCTGGGAATCAGCCCCAGCATTTT
CASSKTTGAGNQPQHF
>NA|TRBJ1-1|TRBV19|NA
TGTGCCAGTAGTATAAAACGGGGGAGCACTGAAGCTTTCTTT
CASSIKRGSTEAFF
>NA|TRBJ1-6|TRBV5-1|NA
TGCGCCAGCAGCTTGCAGGGGCAGAATTCACCCCTCCACTTT
CASSLQGQNSPLHF
>NA|TRBJ1-4|TRBV3-1/TRBV3-2|NA
TGTGCCAGCAGCCACAAAAGTGGGGGCGAAGGTGAAAAACTGTTTTTT
CASSHKSGGEGEKLFF
>TRBD2|TRBJ2-1|TRBV7-3|NA
TGTGCCAGCAGCCCCGGGGAGCTAGCGGGAGGGGTCAATGAGCAGTTCTTC
CASSPGELAGGVNEQFF
>NA|TRBJ1-1|TRBV6-6|NA
TGTGCCAGCAGTCTACGACAGGCAAACCGACCGAACACTGAAGCTTTCTTT
CASSLRQANRPNTEAFF
>TRBD1|TRBJ2-7|TRBV28|NA
TGTGCCAGCAGGCCGGGACAGAGAACCTTAACCTACGAGCAGTACTTC
CASRPGQRTLTYEQYF
>NA|TRBJ1-2|TRBV28|NA
TGTGCCAGCATTGAAACAGGGACCTATGGCTACACCTTC
CASIETGTYGYTF
>TRBD1|TRBJ2-2|TRBV7-8|NA
TGTGCCAGCAGCCATAGACAGGGCGGAACCGGGGAGCTGTTTTTT
CASSHRQGGTGELFF
>NA|TRBJ2-5|TRBV3-1/TRBV3-2|NA
TGTGCCAGCCATGGTCCGGGGCAAGAGACCCAGTACTTC
CASHGPGQETQYF
>TRBD1|TRBJ1-1|TRBV2|NA
TGTGCCAGCAGTGAAGTGGGACAGGGTAACACTGAAGCTTTCTTT
CASSEVGQGNTEAFF
>TRBD1|TRBJ1-2|TRBV12-3/TRBV12-4|NA
TGTGCCAGCAGTCGACAGGGGCGATATGGCTACACCTTC
CASSRQGRYGYTF
>NA|TRBJ2-3|TRBV28|NA
TGTGCCAGCAGTGGACAAGGAGGGTTCTCCGCGCGGCCAGATACGCAGTATTTT
CASSGQGGFSARPDTQYF
>TRBD1|TRBJ2-7|TRBV7-8|once
TGTGCCAGCAGCCCTTGGACAGGGATCGAGCAGTACTTC
CASSPWTGIEQYF
>NA|TRBJ2-7|TRBV6-5|NA
TGTGCCAGCAGTTACTCGAATGTACACTACGAGCAGTACTTC
CASSYSNVHYEQYF
>TRBD2|TRBJ2-1|TRBV6-6|NA
TGTGCCAGCAGTCCCCTAGGGGCTAGCGGGTTCTACAATGAGCAGTTCTTC
CASSPLGASGFYNEQFF
>NA|TRBJ1-5|TRBV5-1|NA
TGCGCCAGCAGCTTGGACAGCAACAATCAGCCCCAGCATTTT
CASSLDSNNQPQHF
>NA|TRBJ2-7|TRBV28|NA
TGTGCCAGCAGTCGGGACACGACCTCTGAGCAGTACTTC
CASSRDTTSEQYF
>TRBD1|TRBJ1-1|TRBV5-1|NA
TGCGCCAGCAGCTTCGCGGGACAGGGGAGAGCCCAGCCTAGTCGAGCTTTCTTT
CASSFAGQGRAQPSRAFF
>NA|TRBJ1-2|TRBV23-1|NA
TGCGCCAGCAGTCCCGATGGGGGCAGCAACTATGGCTACACCTTC
CASSPDGGSNYGYTF
>NA|TRBJ2-4|TRBV2|NA
TGTGCCAGCAGGCAGCAGGCGGCCAAAAACATTCAGTACTTC
CASRQQAAKNIQYF
>TRBD2|TRBJ2-7|TRBV19|NA
TGTGCCAGTAGTACCCTCACTAGCGGGGGTTCCTACGAGCAGTACTTC
CASSTLTSGGSYEQYF
>TRBD2|TRBJ2-5|TRBV18|NA
TGTGCCAGCTCACCACTGCCGGGAGGGTACCAAGAGACCCAGTACTTC
CASSPLPGGYQETQYF
>NA|TRBJ1-1|TRBV19|NA
TGTGCCAGTACCCTCCGGGGGGGCGCTGAAGCTTTCTTT
CASTLRGGAEAFF